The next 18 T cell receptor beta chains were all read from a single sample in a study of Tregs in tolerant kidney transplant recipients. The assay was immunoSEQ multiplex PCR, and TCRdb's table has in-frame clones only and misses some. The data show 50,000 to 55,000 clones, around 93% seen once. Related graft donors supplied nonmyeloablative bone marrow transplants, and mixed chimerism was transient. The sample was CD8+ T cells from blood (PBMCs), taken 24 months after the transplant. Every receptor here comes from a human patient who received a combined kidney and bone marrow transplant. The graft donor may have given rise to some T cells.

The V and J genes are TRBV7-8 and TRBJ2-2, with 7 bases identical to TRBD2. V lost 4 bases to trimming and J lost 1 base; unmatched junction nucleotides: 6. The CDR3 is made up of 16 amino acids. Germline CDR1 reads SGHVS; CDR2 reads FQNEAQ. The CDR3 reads CASSSDSGVNTGELFF. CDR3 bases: TGTGCCAGCAGCTCTGACAGCGGGGTGAACACCGGGGAGCTGTTTTTT.

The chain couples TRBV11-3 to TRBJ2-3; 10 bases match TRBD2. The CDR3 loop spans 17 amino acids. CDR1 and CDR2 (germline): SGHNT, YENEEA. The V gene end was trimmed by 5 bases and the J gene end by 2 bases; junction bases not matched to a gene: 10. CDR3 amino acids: CASSLAGLAAYTDTQYF. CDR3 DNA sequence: TGTGCCAGCAGCCTGGCCGGACTAGCGGCCTACACAGATACGCAGTATTTT. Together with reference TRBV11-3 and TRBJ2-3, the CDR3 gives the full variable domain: EAGVVQSPRYKIIEKKQPVAFWCNPISGHNTLYWYLQNLGQGPELLIRYENEEAVDDSQLPKDRFSAERLKGVDSTLKIQPAELGDSAVYLCASSLAGLAAYTDTQYFGPGTRLTVL.

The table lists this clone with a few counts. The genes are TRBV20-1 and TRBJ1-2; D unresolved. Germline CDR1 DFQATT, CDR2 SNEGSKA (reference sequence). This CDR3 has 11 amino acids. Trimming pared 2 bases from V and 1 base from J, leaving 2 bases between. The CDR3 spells CSARYNYGYTF. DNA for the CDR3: TGCAGTGCTAGATATAACTATGGCTACACCTTC.

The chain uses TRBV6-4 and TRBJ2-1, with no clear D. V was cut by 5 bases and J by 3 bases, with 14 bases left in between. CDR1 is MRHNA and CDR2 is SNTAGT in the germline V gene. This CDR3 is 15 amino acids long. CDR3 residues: CASSRDWRFYNEQFF. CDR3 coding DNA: TGTGCCAGCAGTCGTGACTGGCGGTTCTACAATGAGCAGTTCTTC.

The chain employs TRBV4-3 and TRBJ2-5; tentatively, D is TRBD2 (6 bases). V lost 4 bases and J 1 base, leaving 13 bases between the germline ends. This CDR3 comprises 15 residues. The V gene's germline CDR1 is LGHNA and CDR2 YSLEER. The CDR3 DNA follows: TGCGCCAGCAGCCTAAATTTGGGGGGCCAAGAGACCCAGTACTTC. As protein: CASSLNLGGQETQYF.

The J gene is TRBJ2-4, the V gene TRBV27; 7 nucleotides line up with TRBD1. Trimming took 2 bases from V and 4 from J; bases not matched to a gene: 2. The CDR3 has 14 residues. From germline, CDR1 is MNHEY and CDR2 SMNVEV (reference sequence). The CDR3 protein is CASSLLGQKNIQYF. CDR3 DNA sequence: TGTGCCAGCAGTTTACTGGGACAGAAAAACATTCAGTACTTC.

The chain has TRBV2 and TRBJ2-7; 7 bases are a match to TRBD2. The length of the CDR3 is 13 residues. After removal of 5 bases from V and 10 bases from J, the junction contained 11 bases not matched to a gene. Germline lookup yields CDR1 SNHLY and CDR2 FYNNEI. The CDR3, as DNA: TGTGCCAGCAGTCGAGGGGCTAGCGGCGTACAGTACTTC. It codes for CASSRGASGVQYF.

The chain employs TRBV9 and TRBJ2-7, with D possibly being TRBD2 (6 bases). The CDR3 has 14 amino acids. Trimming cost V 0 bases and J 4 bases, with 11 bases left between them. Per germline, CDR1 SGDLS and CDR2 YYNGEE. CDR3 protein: CASSVGSGDYEQYF. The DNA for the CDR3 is TGTGCCAGCAGCGTAGGGTCGGGGGATTACGAGCAGTACTTC.

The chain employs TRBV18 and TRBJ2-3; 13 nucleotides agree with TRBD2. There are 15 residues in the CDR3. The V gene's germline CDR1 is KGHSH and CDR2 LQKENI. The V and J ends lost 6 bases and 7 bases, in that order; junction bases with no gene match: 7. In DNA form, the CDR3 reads TGTGCCAGCTCGCAACTAGCGGGAGGGCCATATACGCAGTATTTT. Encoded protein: CASSQLAGGPYTQYF.

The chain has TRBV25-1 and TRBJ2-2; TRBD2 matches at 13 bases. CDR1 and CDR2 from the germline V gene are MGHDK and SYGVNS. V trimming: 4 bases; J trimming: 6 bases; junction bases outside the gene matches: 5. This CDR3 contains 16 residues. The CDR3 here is CASSGLTSGGPGELFF. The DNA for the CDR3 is TGTGCCAGCAGTGGGTTGACTAGCGGGGGGCCCGGGGAGCTGTTTTTT.

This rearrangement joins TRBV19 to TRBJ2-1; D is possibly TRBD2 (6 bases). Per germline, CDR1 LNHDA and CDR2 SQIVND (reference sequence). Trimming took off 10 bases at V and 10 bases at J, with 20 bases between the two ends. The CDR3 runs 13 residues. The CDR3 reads CATTGLATPEQFF. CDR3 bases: TGTGCCACGACGGGACTGGCAACGCCGGAGCAGTTCTTC. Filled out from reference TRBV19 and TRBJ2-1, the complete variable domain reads DGGITQSPKYLFRKEGQNVTLSCEQNLNHDAMYWYRQDPGQGLRLIYYSQIVNDFQKGDIAEGYSVSREKKESFPLTVTSAQKNPTAFYLCATTGLATPEQFFGPGTRLTVL.

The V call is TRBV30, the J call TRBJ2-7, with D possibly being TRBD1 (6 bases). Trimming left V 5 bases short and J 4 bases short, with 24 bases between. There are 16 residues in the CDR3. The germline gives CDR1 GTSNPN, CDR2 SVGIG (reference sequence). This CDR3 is CAWLPEGDPLGYEQYF. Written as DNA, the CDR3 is TGTGCCTGGTTACCCGAGGGGGATCCCCTGGGTTACGAGCAGTACTTC.

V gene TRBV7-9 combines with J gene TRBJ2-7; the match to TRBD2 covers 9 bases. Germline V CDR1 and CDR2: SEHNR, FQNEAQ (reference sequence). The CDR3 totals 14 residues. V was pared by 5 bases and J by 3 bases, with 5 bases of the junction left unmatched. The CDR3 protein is CASSALSGSYEQYF. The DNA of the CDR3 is TGTGCCAGCAGCGCACTTAGCGGGAGCTACGAGCAGTACTTC.

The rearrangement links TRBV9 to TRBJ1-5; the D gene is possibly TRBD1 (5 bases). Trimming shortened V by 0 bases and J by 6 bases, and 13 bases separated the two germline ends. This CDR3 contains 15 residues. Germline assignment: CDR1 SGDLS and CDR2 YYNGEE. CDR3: CASSVGGGHSQPQHF. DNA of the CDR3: TGTGCCAGCAGCGTAGGGGGAGGACACAGTCAGCCCCAGCATTTT.

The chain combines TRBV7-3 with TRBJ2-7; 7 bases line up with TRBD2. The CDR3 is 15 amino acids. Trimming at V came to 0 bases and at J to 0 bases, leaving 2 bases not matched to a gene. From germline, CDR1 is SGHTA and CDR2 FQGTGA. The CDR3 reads CASSLTGLPSYEQYF. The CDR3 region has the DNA TGTGCCAGCAGCTTAACGGGACTACCCTCCTACGAGCAGTACTTC.

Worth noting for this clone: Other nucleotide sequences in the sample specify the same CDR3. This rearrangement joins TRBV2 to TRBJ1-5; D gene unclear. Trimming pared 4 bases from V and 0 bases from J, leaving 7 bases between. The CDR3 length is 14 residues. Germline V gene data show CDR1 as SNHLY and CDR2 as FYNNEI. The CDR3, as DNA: TGTGCCAGCAGTGGAGGAGATAGCAATCAGCCCCAGCATTTT. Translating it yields CASSGGDSNQPQHF.

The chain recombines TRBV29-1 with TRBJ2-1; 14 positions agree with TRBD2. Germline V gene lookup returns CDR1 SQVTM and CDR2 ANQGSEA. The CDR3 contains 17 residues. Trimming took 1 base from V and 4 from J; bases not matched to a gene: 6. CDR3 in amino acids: CSVEGLAGGSRYNEQFF. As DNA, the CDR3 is TGCAGCGTTGAAGGACTAGCGGGAGGGTCTAGGTACAATGAGCAGTTCTTC.

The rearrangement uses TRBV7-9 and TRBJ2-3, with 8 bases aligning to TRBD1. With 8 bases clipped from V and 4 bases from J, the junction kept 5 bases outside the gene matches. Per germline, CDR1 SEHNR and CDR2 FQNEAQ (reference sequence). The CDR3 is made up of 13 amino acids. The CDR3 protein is CASGQGRADTQYF. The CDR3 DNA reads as TGTGCCAGCGGACAGGGTAGGGCAGATACGCAGTATTTT.